Below, 20 T cell receptor beta chains from the same sample are listed, as sequenced in a study of shared clonotypes between healthy human individuals. Profiling relied on immunoSEQ multiplex PCR, and the TCRdb table lists in-frame clones only, not all of them. Of 2 million to 2.5 million clones listed, about 92% are singletons. The specimen sequenced was naive CD4+ T cells from PBMCs. Specified subset: CD45RA+ positively selected. The receptors stem from a man between 18 and 35 years old in good health. Some clones in this sample may be carry-over from other donors' samples.

This chain links TRBV18 with TRBJ2-2, with D perhaps TRBD1 or TRBD2 (5 bases each). CDR3 length equals 16 residues. CDR1 is KGHSH, CDR2 LQKENI, per germline. The germline V and J ends were trimmed by 5 bases and 0 bases, with 13 bases remaining between them. The CDR3 region is CASSVGRLSNTGELFF. The CDR3 bases are TGTGCCAGCTCAGTGGGACGCCTCTCGAACACCGGGGAGCTGTTTTTT.

This clone was found a few times. Distinct nucleotide sequences in the sample also encode this CDR3. V is TRBV7-2 and J is TRBJ2-7, with D tentatively TRBD1 (7 bases). This CDR3 has 13 amino acids. Germline assignment: CDR1 SGHTA and CDR2 FQGNSA. V dropped 1 base and J dropped 7 bases, with 11 bases sitting between them. In DNA form, the CDR3 reads TGTGCCAGCAGCTTAGGACAGGGAGGTGAGCAGTACTTC. Its protein is CASSLGQGGEQYF. The full variable domain, rest sourced from reference TRBV7-2 and TRBJ2-7, is GAGVSQSPSNKVTEKGKDVELRCDPISGHTALYWYRQSLGQGLEFLIYFQGNSAPDKSGLPSDRFSAERTGGSVSTLTIQRTQQEDSAVYLCASSLGQGGEQYFGPGTRLTVT.

The chain couples TRBV11-2 to TRBJ1-2, with D hard to call. The CDR3 is 14 residues long. V lost 4 bases, J lost 8 bases, and 17 bases lay in between. CDR1 and CDR2 (germline): SGHAT, FQNNGV. The DNA for the CDR3 is TGTGCCAGCAGCTCCACAAAGTCCGGGTGGGGCTACACCTTC. This translates into CASSSTKSGWGYTF.

J is TRBJ1-1 and V is TRBV5-4, with 8 bases fitting TRBD1. The length of the CDR3 is 15 residues. V shed 1 base and J 5 bases; nucleotides not matched to a gene: 7. Germline V gives CDR1 SGHNT, CDR2 YYREEE (reference sequence). The CDR3 sequence is CASSLKTQGETEAFF. The CDR3, as DNA: TGTGCCAGCAGCTTGAAAACACAGGGGGAAACTGAAGCTTTCTTT.

The chain recombines TRBV19 with TRBJ2-2; tentatively, D is TRBD1 (5 bases). This CDR3 is 15 amino acids long. The V gene lost 5 bases and the J gene lost 6 bases, with 16 bases spanning the gap. Germline V gene sequence: CDR1 LNHDA, CDR2 SQIVND (reference sequence). The CDR3 DNA follows: TGTGCCAGTAGTGTCCCTAAAGGGGCACCCGGGGAGCTGTTTTTT. Encoded protein: CASSVPKGAPGELFF.

The chain joins TRBV27 to TRBJ2-2; D gene unclear. The V gene's germline CDR1 is MNHEY and CDR2 SMNVEV (reference sequence). The CDR3 consists of 12 residues. Trimming stripped 3 bases from V and 8 bases from J, with 7 bases between. The CDR3 DNA follows: TGTGCCAGCAGTTTCACCATTGGGGAGCTGTTTTTT. This gives the protein CASSFTIGELFF.

The chain couples TRBV2 to TRBJ1-3, with D unresolved. V was pared by 7 bases and J by 2 bases, with 3 bases between. In germline, CDR1 is SNHLY, CDR2 FYNNEI. The length of the CDR3 is 11 residues. This chain's CDR3 is CASNPGNTIYF. In DNA, the CDR3 is TGTGCCAGCAACCCTGGAAACACCATATATTTT.

This chain links TRBV27 with TRBJ2-1, with a possible D match to TRBD1 (5 bases). Germline CDR1 and CDR2: MNHEY and SMNVEV (reference sequence). The CDR3 length is 15 residues. The germline V and J ends were trimmed by 2 bases and 3 bases, with 11 bases remaining between them. CDR3 sequence (DNA): TGTGCCAGCAGTTTAAGCAGGGTCCTCTACAATGAGCAGTTCTTC. It is translated as CASSLSRVLYNEQFF.

The chain carries TRBV9 and TRBJ2-1; D is undetermined. Trimming took off 7 bases at V and 0 bases at J, with 20 bases between the two ends. The CDR3 has 17 residues. Germline-derived CDR1 and CDR2 are SGDLS and YYNGEE. CDR3 protein: CASPARFYGGSYNEQFF. In nucleotides, the CDR3 is TGTGCCAGCCCCGCACGTTTTTATGGCGGCTCCTACAATGAGCAGTTCTTC.

This chain links TRBV5-1 with TRBJ2-7; 11 bases agree with TRBD2. The CDR3 is 14 residues long. Germline CDR1 and CDR2: SGHRS and YFSETQ. The J segment lost 2 bases and the V segment lost 4 bases, leaving 2 bases of the junction unmatched. CDR3 sequence (DNA): TGCGCCAGCAGCCGACTAGCGGGACCCTACGAGCAGTACTTC. Encoded protein: CASSRLAGPYEQYF. Combining the CDR3 with reference TRBV5-1 and TRBJ2-7 gives the whole variable domain KAGVTQTPRYLIKTRGQQVTLSCSPISGHRSVSWYQQTPGQGLQFLFEYFSETQRNKGNFPGRFSGRQFSNSRSEMNVSTLELGDSALYLCASSRLAGPYEQYFGPGTRLTVT.

This clone was recorded only once. This chain uses TRBV2 with TRBJ2-1; 9 bases map to TRBD2. Germline assignment: CDR1 SNHLY and CDR2 FYNNEI. V lost 6 bases to trimming and J lost 6 bases; unmatched junction nucleotides: 12. This CDR3 contains 16 residues. The CDR3 here is CASRGGSGRALNEQFF. The CDR3 DNA reads as TGTGCCAGCAGGGGGGGTAGCGGGAGAGCCCTCAATGAGCAGTTCTTC. Based on the CDR3 plus reference TRBV2 and TRBJ2-1, the full variable domain is EPEVTQTPSHQVTQMGQEVILRCVPISNHLYFYWYRQILGQKVEFLVSFYNNEISEKSEIFDDQFSVERPDGSNFTLKIRSTKLEDSAMYFCASRGGSGRALNEQFFGPGTRLTVL.

V usage is TRBV4-1 and J usage is TRBJ2-2, with D tentatively TRBD1 (6 bases). V gave up 3 bases and J gave up 4 bases, with 15 bases separating them. The CDR3 sequence is 16 residues long. Germline V gives CDR1 MGHRA, CDR2 YSYEKL. This CDR3 reads CASSQIPGTLTGELFF. The DNA for the CDR3 is TGCGCCAGCAGCCAGATCCCCGGGACACTCACCGGGGAGCTGTTTTTT.

V gene TRBV9 combines with J gene TRBJ2-7; D perhaps matches TRBD2 (7 bases). The CDR3 has 13 residues. CDR1 is SGDLS, CDR2 YYNGEE, per germline. V dropped 0 bases and J dropped 6 bases, with 10 bases sitting between them. In DNA, the CDR3 is TGTGCCAGCAGCGTAGTGGGGGGGGCCGAGCAGTACTTC. Residues: CASSVVGGAEQYF.

This chain links TRBV28 with TRBJ1-4; D remains ambiguous. This CDR3 is built from 13 residues. Trimming pared 6 bases from V and 1 base from J, leaving 6 bases between. Germline V CDR1 and CDR2: MDHEN, SYDVKM. CDR3 nucleotide sequence: TGTGCCAGCAGATTCGAAACTAATGAAAAACTGTTTTTT. Translating gives CASRFETNEKLFF. The whole variable domain, remainder taken from reference TRBV28 and TRBJ1-4, is DVKVTQSSRYLVKRTGEKVFLECVQDMDHENMFWYRQDPGLGLRLIYFSYDVKMKEKGDIPEGYSVSREKKERFSLILESASTNQTSMYLCASRFETNEKLFFGSGTQLSVL.

J is TRBJ1-1 and V is TRBV2, with TRBD1 as a possible D gene (6 bases). The CDR3 is 13 residues long. CDR1 is SNHLY, CDR2 FYNNEI, per germline. The germline V and J ends were trimmed by 7 bases and 6 bases, with 15 bases remaining between them. The CDR3 DNA sequence: TGTGCCAGCAACAGGGAAGAGGGGCCTGAAGCTTTCTTT. As protein: CASNREEGPEAFF.

The chain carries TRBV18 and TRBJ2-7; D perhaps matches TRBD2 (6 bases). V shed 3 bases and J shed 6 bases, with 15 bases lying between them. Germline loops: CDR1 KGHSH, CDR2 LQKENI. The CDR3 spans 14 residues. CDR3 region: CASSPDSLRGEQYF. DNA for the CDR3: TGTGCCAGCTCACCCGACAGCCTGCGGGGCGAGCAGTACTTC.

The chain is built from TRBV11-2 and TRBJ2-7; D is tentatively TRBD1 or TRBD2 (5 bases each). There are 16 residues in the CDR3. In germline, CDR1 is SGHAT, CDR2 FQNNGV. V was shortened by 4 bases and J by 2 bases, with 18 bases between the two germline ends. The CDR3 sequence is CASSSLSRGYPYEQYF. In nucleotides, the CDR3 is TGTGCCAGCAGCTCCCTCTCGAGGGGTTATCCCTACGAGCAGTACTTC.

CDR3 DNA sequence: TGCGCCACGGGGACGGGGGGCTCTCAGCCCCAGCATTTT. Translation: CATGTGGSQPQHF. This chain uses TRBV10-1 with TRBJ1-5; a possible D gene is TRBD1 (6 bases). CDR1 is WNHNN and CDR2 is SYGVQD in the germline V gene (reference sequence). Trimming cost V 10 bases and J 6 bases, with 16 bases left between them. This CDR3 contains 13 residues.

The chain has TRBV29-1 and TRBJ1-4; 9 nucleotides line up with TRBD1. J gave up 6 bases and V 5 bases, and 10 bases lay outside the gene matches. Germline V gene lookup returns CDR1 SQVTM and CDR2 ANQGSEA. The CDR3 covers 15 residues. The CDR3 DNA follows: TGCAGCGTTCAAGGGACCGGGACAGGGTATGAAAAACTGTTTTTT. Translated: CSVQGTGTGYEKLFF.

V usage is TRBV28 and J usage is TRBJ2-5; 7 bases map to TRBD2. CDR3 length: 13 amino acids. V gave up 7 bases and J gave up 4 bases; unmatched junction bases: 6. Per the germline V gene, CDR1 is MDHEN and CDR2 is SYDVKM. CDR3 region: CASIAGVGETQYF. CDR3 bases: TGTGCCAGCATCGCGGGAGTGGGAGAGACCCAGTACTTC.